A single sample gave rise to the 3 T cell receptor beta chains below, sequenced in a study of cytomegalovirus exposure and HLA in healthy donors. Amplification used 60 Vbeta primers and 13 Jbeta primers. Method: immunoSEQ multiplex PCR; TCRdb's copy keeps in-frame clones and lacks some. The sample shows around 170,000 clones, approximately 78% of them seen only once. Sequenced material: PBMCs. The receptors stem from a woman under 30 in good health and CMV-seronegative.

This chain uses TRBV4-2 with TRBJ1-6; 10 bases fit TRBD1. Germline CDR1 is LGHNA and CDR2 is YNFKEQ. This CDR3 spans 16 amino acids. J lost 4 bases, V lost 4 bases, and 4 bases had no gene match. The CDR3 sequence: CASSRGTGVYNSPLHF. CDR3 nucleotide sequence: TGTGCCAGCAGCCGCGGGACAGGGGTATATAATTCACCCCTCCACTTT.

This clone occurred a few times. The chain combines TRBV19 with TRBJ1-1; 8 bases match TRBD1. After removal of 4 bases from V and 5 bases from J, the junction contained 9 bases not matched to a gene. The CDR3 spans 15 residues. Germline V gives CDR1 LNHDA, CDR2 SQIVND (reference sequence). The CDR3 region is CASSRDGQGETEAFF. The CDR3 DNA follows: TGTGCCAGTAGTAGGGACGGACAGGGAGAGACTGAAGCTTTCTTT.

The V call is TRBV28, the J call TRBJ2-7; D is undetermined. Germline V lookup: CDR1 MDHEN, CDR2 SYDVKM. The CDR3 covers 11 residues. V lost 8 bases and J 4 bases, leaving 9 bases between the germline ends. For the CDR3, the DNA is TGTGCCAGCTTATCGGGTTACGAGCAGTACTTC. Translated: CASLSGYEQYF.